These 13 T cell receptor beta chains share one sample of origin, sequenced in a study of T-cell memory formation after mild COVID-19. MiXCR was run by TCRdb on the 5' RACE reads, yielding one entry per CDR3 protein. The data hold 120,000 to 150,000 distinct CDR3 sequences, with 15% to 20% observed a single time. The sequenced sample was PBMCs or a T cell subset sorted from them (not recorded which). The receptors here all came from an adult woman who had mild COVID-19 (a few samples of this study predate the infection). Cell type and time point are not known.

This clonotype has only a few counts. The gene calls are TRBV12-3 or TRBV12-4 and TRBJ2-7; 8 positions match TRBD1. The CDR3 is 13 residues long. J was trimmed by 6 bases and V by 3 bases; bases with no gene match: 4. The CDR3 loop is CASSFQGAAEQYF. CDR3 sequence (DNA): TGTGCCAGCAGTTTCCAGGGGGCGGCCGAGCAGTACTTC.

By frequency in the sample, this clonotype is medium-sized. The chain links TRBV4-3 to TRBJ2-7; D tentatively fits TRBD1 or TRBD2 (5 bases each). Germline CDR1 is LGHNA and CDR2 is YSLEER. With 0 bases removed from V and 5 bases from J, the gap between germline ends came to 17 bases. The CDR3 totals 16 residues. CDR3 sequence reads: CASSQDLIRGVNEQYF. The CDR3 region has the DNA TGCGCCAGCAGCCAAGATCTTATACGAGGGGTCAACGAGCAGTACTTC.

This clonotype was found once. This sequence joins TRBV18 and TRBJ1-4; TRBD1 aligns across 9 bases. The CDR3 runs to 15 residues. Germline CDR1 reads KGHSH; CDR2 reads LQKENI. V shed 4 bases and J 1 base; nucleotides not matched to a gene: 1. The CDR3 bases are TGTGCCAGCTCACAGACAGGGGGAACTAATGAAAAACTGTTTTTT. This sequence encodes CASSQTGGTNEKLFF. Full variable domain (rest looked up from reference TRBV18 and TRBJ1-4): NAGVMQNPRHLVRRRGQEARLRCSPMKGHSHVYWYRQLPEEGLKFMVYLQKENIIDESGMPKERFSAEFPKEGPSILRIQQVVRGDSAAYFCASSQTGGTNEKLFFGSGTQLSVL.

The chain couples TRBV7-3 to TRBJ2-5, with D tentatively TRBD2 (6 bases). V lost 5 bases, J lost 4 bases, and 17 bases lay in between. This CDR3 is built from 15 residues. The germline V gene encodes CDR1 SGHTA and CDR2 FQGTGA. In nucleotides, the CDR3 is TGTGCCAGCAGCCCCCGGAGGAGCGGGCGAGAGACCCAGTACTTC. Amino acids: CASSPRRSGRETQYF.

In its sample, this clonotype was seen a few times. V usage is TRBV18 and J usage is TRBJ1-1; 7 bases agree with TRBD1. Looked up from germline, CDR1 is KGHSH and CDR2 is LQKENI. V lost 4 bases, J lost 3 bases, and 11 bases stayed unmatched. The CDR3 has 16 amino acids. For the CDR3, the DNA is TGTGCCAGCTCACGCCAGACAGGGCCAGGGGACACTGAAGCTTTCTTT. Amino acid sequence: CASSRQTGPGDTEAFF.

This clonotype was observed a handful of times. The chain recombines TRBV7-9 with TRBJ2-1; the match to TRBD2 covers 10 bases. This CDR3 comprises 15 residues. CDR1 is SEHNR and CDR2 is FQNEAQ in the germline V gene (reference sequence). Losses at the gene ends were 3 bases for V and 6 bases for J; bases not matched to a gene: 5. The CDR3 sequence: CASSFEREGSNEQFF. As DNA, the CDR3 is TGTGCCAGCAGCTTCGAGCGGGAGGGCTCCAATGAGCAGTTCTTC.

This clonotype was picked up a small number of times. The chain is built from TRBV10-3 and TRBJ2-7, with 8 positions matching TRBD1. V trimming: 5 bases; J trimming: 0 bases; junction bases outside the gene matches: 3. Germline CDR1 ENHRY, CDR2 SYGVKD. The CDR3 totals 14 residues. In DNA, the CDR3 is TGTGCCATCAGTCCCGGGACAGGCTCCTACGAGCAGTACTTC. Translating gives CAISPGTGSYEQYF.

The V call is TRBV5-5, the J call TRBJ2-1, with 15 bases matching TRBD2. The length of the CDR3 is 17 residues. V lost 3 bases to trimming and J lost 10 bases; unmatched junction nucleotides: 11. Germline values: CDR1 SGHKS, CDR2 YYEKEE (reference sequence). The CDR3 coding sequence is TGTGCCAGCAGCTCCCGACGGACTAGCGGGGGGGCACGGGAGCAGTTCTTC. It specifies CASSSRRTSGGAREQFF.

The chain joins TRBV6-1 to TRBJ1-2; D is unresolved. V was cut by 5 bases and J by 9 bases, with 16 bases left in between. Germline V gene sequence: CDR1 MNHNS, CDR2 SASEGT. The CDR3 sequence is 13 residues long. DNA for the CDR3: TGTGCCAGCAGTCCTCCCGGTGAGGATTGCTACACCTTC. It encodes CASSPPGEDCYTF.

The CDR3 DNA reads TGTGCCAGCAGCTTTGGGTTGCCCGATACGCAGTATTTT. It translates to CASSFGLPDTQYF. The rearrangement joins TRBV7-9 to TRBJ2-3; no clear D gene. This CDR3 is built from 13 residues. Looked up from germline, CDR1 is SEHNR and CDR2 is FQNEAQ (reference sequence). V lost 3 bases, J lost 6 bases, and 10 bases lay in between.

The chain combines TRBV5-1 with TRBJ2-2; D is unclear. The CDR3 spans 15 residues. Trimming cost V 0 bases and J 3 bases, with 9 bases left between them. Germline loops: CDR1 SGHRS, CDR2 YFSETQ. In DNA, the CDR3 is TGCGCCAGCAGCTTGGACCCAGTTGACACCGGGGAGCTGTTTTTT. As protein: CASSLDPVDTGELFF.

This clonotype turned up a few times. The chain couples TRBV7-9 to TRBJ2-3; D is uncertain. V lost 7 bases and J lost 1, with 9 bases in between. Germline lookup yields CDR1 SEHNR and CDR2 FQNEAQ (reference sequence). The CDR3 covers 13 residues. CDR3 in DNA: TGTGCCAGCACCCAGGCTGGCACAGATACGCAGTATTTT. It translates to CASTQAGTDTQYF.

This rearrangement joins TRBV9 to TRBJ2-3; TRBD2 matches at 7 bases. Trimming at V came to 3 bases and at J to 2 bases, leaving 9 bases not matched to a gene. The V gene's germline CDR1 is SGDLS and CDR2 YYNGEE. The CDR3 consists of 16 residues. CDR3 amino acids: CASSEGREAATDTQYF. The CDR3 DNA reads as TGTGCCAGCAGCGAGGGACGGGAGGCCGCCACAGATACGCAGTATTTT.